Listed here is a single T cell receptor (beta chain). Methods used by the authors: From reference gene primer amplification, estimates of nucleated cell counts were derived. Sequenced by immunoSEQ multiplex PCR; TCRdb stores in-frame clones only, minus some. V, J and clone size are those of that table, while D and trimming were read from the DNA. The sample has 100,000 or so clones, more than 70% seen once. This entry belongs to a study of blood T cell repertoires in COVID-19. Study context: The United States, Italy and Spain were the sources of the acute and convalescent COVID-19 samples. Sample material is recorded as cDNA or gDNA derived from T cells, B-cell-depleted T cells, or PBMCs.

The sequence derives from a woman older than 75 with acute or convalescent COVID-19. Input material: peripheral blood.

The CDR3, as DNA: TGCAGCGTTGACTTTTCGGGATTCACAGATACGCAGTATTTT. It specifies CSVDFSGFTDTQYF. This chain connects TRBV29-1 to TRBJ2-3; D perhaps matches TRBD2 (5 bases). The CDR3 length is 14 residues. Looked up from germline, CDR1 is SQVTM and CDR2 is ANQGSEA. V was cut by 3 bases and J by 2 bases, with 12 bases left in between.